This TCR beta chain was sequenced in a study of blood T cell repertoires in COVID-19. Produced via immunoSEQ multiplex PCR; TCRdb's table is partial and in-frame only. The sample holds fewer than 400,000 clones; around 86% are singletons and the top ten take around 4%. The TCR was taken from a man aged 30-40 years who had recovered from COVID-19. Sequencing was done on a sample of PBMCs or T cells enriched from blood (not recorded which).

The CDR3 spells CASSERGGTRYGYTF. CDR3 in DNA: TGTGCCAGCAGTGAACGGGGGGGGACAAGGTATGGCTACACCTTC. This chain connects TRBV6-1 to TRBJ1-2; tentatively, D is TRBD1 (6 bases). CDR3 length: 15 residues. V lost 2 bases and J 5 bases, leaving 15 bases between the germline ends. Germline V lookup: CDR1 MNHNS, CDR2 SASEGT.